These 23 T cell receptor beta chains were all obtained from the same sample, sequenced in a study of Ad26.COV2.S vaccination and SARS-CoV-2 variants. Some clones are missing from TCRdb's copy, which holds only in-frame ones; the method was immunoSEQ multiplex PCR. The repertoire consists of 350,000 to 500,000 clones, with about nine tenths occurring once and the leading ten covering less than 5.5%. Stated treatment: about 20 received Ad26.COV2.S at low or high dose, single or two shots; roughly 5 received placebo; per-sample allocation not given. Following the first vaccine or placebo injection, samples were taken on day 63. Sequences were derived from peripheral blood, sampled in a trial of Ad26.COV2.S vaccine versus placebo. The source is a person between 18 and 59 years old who received the Ad26.COV2.S COVID-19 vaccine or a placebo.

V gene TRBV4-3 combines with J gene TRBJ2-7, with D tentatively TRBD2 (6 bases). CDR3 length equals 15 residues. Trimming removed 2 bases at V and 3 bases at J, with 14 bases between. Germline CDR1 and CDR2: LGHNA and YSLEER. CDR3 sequence: CASSQRASVFYEQYF. The CDR3 nucleotides read TGCGCCAGCAGCCAACGGGCTAGCGTGTTCTACGAGCAGTACTTC.

This chain joins TRBV1 and TRBJ2-7; the D call TRBD1 from the table was never checked on the DNA. TRBV1 counts as a pseudogene. The CDR3 is 12 amino acids. The CDR3 spells CTSSQIRGEQYF. CDR3 in DNA: TGCACCAGCAGCCAAATTAGGGGGGAGCAGTACTTC.

V gene TRBV6-5 combines with J gene TRBJ2-7; D gene unclear. This CDR3 spans 13 amino acids. Looked up from germline, CDR1 is MNHEY and CDR2 is SVGAGI. The V gene lost 6 bases and the J gene lost 4 bases, with 13 bases spanning the gap. In DNA, the CDR3 is TGTGCCAGCAGCCTTGATCTTTTTTACGAGCAGTACTTC. It yields the protein CASSLDLFYEQYF.

This clone was seen once. This chain joins TRBV30 and TRBJ1-1; the D is unclear. CDR3 length: 10 residues. Germline CDR1 is GTSNPN and CDR2 is SVGIG (reference sequence). V was shortened by 4 bases and J by 11 bases, with 11 bases between the two germline ends. The CDR3 nucleotides are TGTGCCTGGAATGGGCGACGGGCTTTCTTT. This encodes CAWNGRRAFF.

V usage is TRBV12-2 and J usage is TRBJ2-1; TRBD2 is the table's D call and was not checked against the DNA. TRBV12-2 corresponds to a pseudogene. The CDR3 spans 15 residues. The CDR3 spells CASRLVHSSYNEQFF. Here the CDR3 DNA reads TGTGCAAGTCGCTTAGTTCATAGCTCCTACAATGAGCAGTTCTTC.

The chain links TRBV29-1 to TRBJ2-7, with unresolved D. Trimming took 4 bases from V and 0 from J, leaving 13 bases between them. The CDR3 has 14 amino acids. Germline values: CDR1 SQVTM, CDR2 ANQGSEA. In DNA, the CDR3 is TGCAGCGTTGGGGGTGCTCGGAACTCCTACGAGCAGTACTTC. Its translation: CSVGGARNSYEQYF.

The CDR3 reads CASSLALAAESSGRGDEQYF. The DNA for the CDR3 is TGTGCCAGCAGCTTAGCGCTGGCAGCGGAGAGTAGCGGGAGGGGGGACGAGCAGTACTTC. This sequence joins TRBV7-8 and TRBJ2-7; TRBD2 matches at 11 bases. V gave up 0 bases and J gave up 5 bases; unmatched junction bases: 18. Germline V gene data show CDR1 as SGHVS and CDR2 as FQNEAQ. The length of the CDR3 is 20 residues.

V is TRBV28 and J is TRBJ2-7; TRBD2 matches at 9 bases. Looked up from germline, CDR1 is MDHEN and CDR2 is SYDVKM. The CDR3 runs to 15 residues. The trim removed 0 bases at V and 1 base at J, leaving 1 base unmatched. The CDR3 reads CASSLWLAGSYEQYF. The CDR3, as DNA: TGTGCCAGCAGTTTATGGCTAGCGGGGTCCTACGAGCAGTACTTC.

This clone was counted between two and nine times. The rearrangement uses TRBV27 and TRBJ2-7; 7 bases map to TRBD1. Germline CDR1 and CDR2: MNHEY and SMNVEV (reference sequence). V was clipped by 6 bases and J by 3 bases; unmatched bases: 2. The CDR3 consists of 12 residues. The CDR3 is CASSRTGYEQYF. CDR3 sequence (DNA): TGTGCCAGCAGCCGGACAGGCTACGAGCAGTACTTC.

The V gene is TRBV23-1, the J gene TRBJ2-7; 10 bases agree with TRBD2. TRBV23-1 is assigned to the ORF class and has an uncertain function. This CDR3 is 15 amino acids long. J gave up 4 bases and V 4 bases, and 7 bases lay outside the gene matches. The DNA for the CDR3 is TGCGCCAGCAGTCGACGGACTAGCGGATATTACGAGCAGTACTTC. Translation: CASSRRTSGYYEQYF.

Of note for this clone: Other nucleotide sequences from this sample produce the same CDR3. The chain combines TRBV5-1 with TRBJ2-3; D is ambiguous. CDR1 is SGHRS, CDR2 YFSETQ, per germline. The CDR3 runs 12 residues. Between the trimmed V and J ends, which lost 0 bases and 6 bases, there was a span of 5 bases. The CDR3 DNA reads TGCGCCAGCAGCTTGGAACTGGATACGCAGTATTTT. Protein product: CASSLELDTQYF.

The J gene is TRBJ2-1, the V gene TRBV6-4, with D maybe TRBD2 (5 bases). V was clipped by 5 bases and J by 4 bases, with 9 bases between them. The CDR3 runs 13 residues. Germline lookup yields CDR1 MRHNA and CDR2 SNTAGT. DNA for the CDR3: TGTGCCAGCAGTCCCGGGGAGTACAATGAGCAGTTCTTC. This encodes CASSPGEYNEQFF.

The chain is built from TRBV18 and TRBJ2-7; 8 bases are a match to TRBD2. Unmatched junction bases numbered 4, after V lost 3 bases and J lost 0 bases. Germline lookup yields CDR1 KGHSH and CDR2 LQKENI. The CDR3 covers 15 residues. CDR3 protein: CASSPYSGNSYEQYF. CDR3 DNA: TGTGCCAGCTCACCGTATAGCGGGAACTCCTACGAGCAGTACTTC. Full variable domain (outside the CDR3, taken from reference TRBV18 and TRBJ2-7): NAGVMQNPRHLVRRRGQEARLRCSPMKGHSHVYWYRQLPEEGLKFMVYLQKENIIDESGMPKERFSAEFPKEGPSILRIQQVVRGDSAAYFCASSPYSGNSYEQYFGPGTRLTVT.

This clone was observed a handful of times. The rearrangement joins TRBV5-1 to TRBJ2-7; D is tentatively TRBD1 or TRBD2 (5 bases each). Trimming cost V 0 bases and J 2 bases, with 18 bases left between them. This CDR3 comprises 17 residues. Per germline, CDR1 SGHRS and CDR2 YFSETQ. Here the CDR3 DNA reads TGCGCCAGCAGCTTGGCTGGGGGTTTAGAGACGCCCTACGAGCAGTACTTC. Translation gives CASSLAGGLETPYEQYF.

The V gene is TRBV5-1, the J gene TRBJ1-6, with D tentatively TRBD1 (6 bases). Trimming removed 0 bases from V and 7 bases from J, with 11 bases in between. The CDR3 has 15 amino acids. Per the germline V gene, CDR1 is SGHRS and CDR2 is YFSETQ. This CDR3 reads CASSLGRQENSPLHF. CDR3 bases: TGCGCCAGCAGCTTGGGAAGACAGGAAAATTCACCCCTCCACTTT.

The gene calls are TRBV9 and TRBJ2-7; TRBD2 is a possible D gene (6 bases). V gave up 1 base and J gave up 6 bases, with 8 bases separating them. This CDR3 is built from 12 residues. The germline gives CDR1 SGDLS, CDR2 YYNGEE. CDR3 nucleotide sequence: TGTGCCAGCAGCGTATTGGGAGGCGAGCAGTACTTC. Translated: CASSVLGGEQYF.

The V gene is TRBV25-1, the J gene TRBJ2-2, with a tentative D call TRBD2 (5 bases). Trimming took 4 bases from V and 6 from J, leaving 6 bases between them. The CDR3 is 12 amino acids. Germline loops: CDR1 MGHDK, CDR2 SYGVNS. DNA of the CDR3: TGTGCCAGCAGTGTCGGGGCCGGGGAGCTGTTTTTT. This gives the protein CASSVGAGELFF.

J is TRBJ2-1 and V is TRBV9; 7 nucleotides line up with TRBD1. Germline V gene lookup returns CDR1 SGDLS and CDR2 YYNGEE. With 2 bases clipped from V and 6 bases from J, the junction kept 11 bases outside the gene matches. This CDR3 has 16 residues. This CDR3 is CASSVGPRGLTNEQFF. In DNA form, the CDR3 reads TGTGCCAGCAGCGTGGGCCCAAGGGGGCTAACCAATGAGCAGTTCTTC.

The V and J genes are TRBV7-8 and TRBJ1-1; D remains ambiguous. The CDR3 spans 14 residues. Germline V lookup: CDR1 SGHVS, CDR2 FQNEAQ. V was pared by 4 bases and J by 5 bases, with 14 bases between. CDR3 sequence reads: CASSWQRSGTEAFF. The CDR3 DNA reads TGTGCCAGCAGCTGGCAGCGTTCGGGGACTGAAGCTTTCTTT.

This sequence joins TRBV28 and TRBJ2-1; weak D call: TRBD2 (5 bases). CDR3 length: 16 residues. Deletions cut 6 bases from V and 5 bases from J, with 20 bases between. The germline CDR1 and CDR2 sequences are MDHEN and SYDVKM. In nucleotides, the CDR3 is TGTGCCAGCAGGCCCTCCGGGGTCTTAGCCGACAATGAGCAGTTCTTC. Translated: CASRPSGVLADNEQFF.

The CDR3 nucleotides are TGTGCCAGCTCAACGCGATCGGGGTCTGGGGCCAACGTCCTGACTTTC. Its protein is CASSTRSGSGANVLTF. V gene TRBV18 combines with J gene TRBJ2-6; TRBD2 might be the D (5 bases). The CDR3 runs to 16 residues. Trimming took off 5 bases at V and 1 base at J, with 12 bases between the two ends. Germline V lookup: CDR1 KGHSH, CDR2 LQKENI.

This clone was seen just once. The rearrangement uses TRBV7-2 and TRBJ2-7; 12 bases map to TRBD2. The germline V gene encodes CDR1 SGHTA and CDR2 FQGNSA. The CDR3 spans 17 residues. V lost 3 bases and J lost 3; bases outside the gene matches: 9. CDR3 DNA: TGTGCCAGCAGCTTTGGGTCTAGCGGGAGGGGCTTCTACGAGCAGTACTTC. It codes for CASSFGSSGRGFYEQYF.

The chain employs TRBV15 and TRBJ1-4; D unresolved. The CDR3 contains 16 residues. Germline CDR1 reads LNHNV; CDR2 reads YYDKDF (reference sequence). V gave up 5 bases and J gave up 7 bases, with 20 bases separating them. The CDR3 is CATSGKMTGSSEKLFF. The CDR3 nucleotides are TGTGCCACCAGCGGTAAGATGACGGGGTCTAGTGAAAAACTGTTTTTT.